The clone carrying this T cell receptor beta chain was counted many times. Template material for amplifying TCR beta CDR3 regions consisted of RNA transcripts. Carried out on the TCR CDR3, a first-round RT-PCR used the HTBI primer set. TCRdb redid the calling of the multiplex PCR reads with MiXCR, one entry per CDR3 protein. The table lists 400,000 to 600,000 distinct CDR3 sequences, around 21% of them singletons. These data belong to a study of T cells in Graves' hyperthyroidism and ophthalmopathy. The study defined stable Graves' hyperthyroidism as no ophthalmopathy progression within 18 months. This CDR3 contains 11 residues. Per germline, CDR1 GTSNPN and CDR2 SVGIG (reference sequence). The V and J ends lost 0 bases and 4 bases respectively, with 1 base between them.

Sequenced input: blood. The V and J genes are TRBV30 and TRBJ1-5; D is uncertain. This sequence was found in a man aged 18 to 29 with Graves' hyperthyroidism. As DNA, the CDR3 is TGTGCCTGGAGTGTAAATCAGCCCCAGCATTTT. Its protein product is CAWSVNQPQHF.